The present TCR beta chain was sequenced within a study of molecular identifiers for immune sequencing clone quantification. Study observations and caveats: Effector cells kept over 97% of their molecules in clones above 20 RNA copies, while naive cells kept under 1% there.

This clonotype was counted between two and nine times. Its target is not known. TCRdb processed the PCR reads anew with MiXCR; each CDR3 protein has one entry. This table holds about 300,000 distinct CDR3 sequences, over 20% found once. The CDR3 loop spans 18 amino acids. Deletions cut 4 bases from V and 0 bases from J, with 21 bases between. Germline V gene lookup returns CDR1 LGHDT and CDR2 YNNKEL (reference sequence). The genes are TRBV3-1 and TRBJ1-1, with D possibly TRBD1 on 6 matching bases. Sequencing input: naive CD8+ T cells from blood, with Jurkat cell RNA spiked in. Subset reported: FACS-sorted CD8+CD4-CCR7+CD45RA+ naive T cells. This TCR was sampled from a human donor in good health. Some libraries in this study had Jurkat cell RNA spiked in. CDR3 DNA sequence: TGTGCCAGCAGCCCATCCTGGACAGAAACAATGCTGAACACTGAAGCTTTCTTT. Residues: CASSPSWTETMLNTEAFF.